A selection of T cell receptor beta chains follows, all from one sample in a study of molecular identifiers for immune sequencing clone quantification. Each CDR3 protein gets one entry after TCRdb re-called the PCR reads with MiXCR. The sample contains about 510,000 distinct CDR3 sequences, about 26% of which appear only once. Sequenced sample: naive CD8+ T cells from blood, with Jurkat cell RNA spiked in. The receptors here all came from a human donor in good health. Some libraries in this study had Jurkat cell RNA spiked in. The CDR3 runs from the conserved cysteine through the conserved F or W. The D gene is left open where the match is weak. Clone sizes are given selectively: once, few, many, or a class where the clone is expanded.

CASSMTGGEETQYF TGTGCCAGCAGTATGACAGGGGGCGAGGAGACCCAGTACTTC TRBJ2-5 few TRBV6-6 TRBD1
CASSPGTLNTAAFF TGTGCCAGCAGTCCGGGGACGTTGAACACTGCAGCTTTCTTT TRBJ1-1 - TRBV6-5 -
CASSGRGPTHSTDTQYF TGTGCCAGCAGTGGGCGGGGCCCGACACATAGCACAGATACGCAGTATTTT TRBJ2-3 - TRBV25-1 -
CASSSDPRATNEKLFF TGTGCCAGCAGTTCTGATCCGAGGGCAACTAATGAAAAACTGTTTTTT TRBJ1-4 many TRBV27 -
CASKVAGGYTDTLYF TGTGCCAGCAAAGTAGCGGGAGGATACACAGATACGCTGTATTTT TRBJ2-3 - TRBV28 TRBD2
CASRPILAGGPDTQYF TGTGCCAGCAGACCCATACTAGCGGGAGGGCCGGATACGCAGTATTTT TRBJ2-3 few TRBV27 TRBD2
CASRMTLSGGSYEQYF TGTGCCAGCAGGATGACCCTTAGCGGGGGATCCTACGAGCAGTACTTC TRBJ2-7 - TRBV28 TRBD2
CASSYFLGRHTEAFF TGTGCCAGCAGTTACTTTCTGGGCAGACACACTGAAGCTTTCTTT TRBJ1-1 - TRBV6-2/TRBV6-3 -
CASALALNTGELFF TGTGCCAGCGCCCTAGCACTGAACACCGGGGAGCTGTTTTTT TRBJ2-2 many TRBV28 -
CASSQDQSDLGNQPQHF TGTGCCAGCAGCCAAGATCAGTCGGATCTCGGCAATCAGCCCCAGCATTTT TRBJ1-5 - TRBV4-2 -
CASITGTSSTDTQYF TGCGCCAGCATAACCGGGACATCGAGCACAGATACGCAGTATTTT TRBJ2-3 - TRBV5-1 -
CSASLVAGEVQETQYF TGCAGTGCTAGTTTGGTAGCGGGGGAAGTACAAGAGACCCAGTACTTC TRBJ2-5 few TRBV20-1 TRBD2
CATSQKTTPPSNEQYF TGTGCCACCAGCCAAAAGACGACGCCACCCTCCAACGAGCAGTACTTC TRBJ2-7 - TRBV4-2 -
CSARDSHQPQHF TGCAGTGCTAGAGACAGTCATCAGCCCCAGCATTTT TRBJ1-5 - TRBV20-1 -
CAGSPGGEETQYF TGTGCCGGCTCGCCCGGGGGAGAGGAGACCCAGTACTTC TRBJ2-5 few TRBV2 -
CAWSRGGASTDTQYF TGTGCCTGGAGCCGCGGGGGGGCTAGCACAGATACGCAGTATTTT TRBJ2-3 few TRBV30 TRBD2
CASRRGVVTEVNTEAFF TGTGCCAGCAGACGGGGGGTGGTGACGGAGGTGAACACTGAAGCTTTCTTT TRBJ1-1 - TRBV28 -
CASSNSVPGELFF TGTGCCAGCAGCAACTCTGTTCCCGGGGAGCTGTTTTTT TRBJ2-2 many TRBV6-5 -
CSALDGQETQYF TGCAGCGCTCTGGACGGTCAAGAGACCCAGTACTTC TRBJ2-5 many TRBV29-1 -
CASSYSVEWSSTDTQYF TGTGCCAGCAGTTACTCGGTGGAGTGGTCCTCCACAGATACGCAGTATTTT TRBJ2-3 - TRBV6-2/TRBV6-3 -
CASSQDVSGTSYEQYF TGCGCCAGCAGCCAAGATGTCAGCGGGACCTCCTACGAGCAGTACTTC TRBJ2-7 few TRBV4-3 TRBD2
CAIEGGESSTDTQYF TGTGCCATCGAGGGCGGCGAATCTAGCACAGATACGCAGTATTTT TRBJ2-3 - TRBV6-2/TRBV6-3 -